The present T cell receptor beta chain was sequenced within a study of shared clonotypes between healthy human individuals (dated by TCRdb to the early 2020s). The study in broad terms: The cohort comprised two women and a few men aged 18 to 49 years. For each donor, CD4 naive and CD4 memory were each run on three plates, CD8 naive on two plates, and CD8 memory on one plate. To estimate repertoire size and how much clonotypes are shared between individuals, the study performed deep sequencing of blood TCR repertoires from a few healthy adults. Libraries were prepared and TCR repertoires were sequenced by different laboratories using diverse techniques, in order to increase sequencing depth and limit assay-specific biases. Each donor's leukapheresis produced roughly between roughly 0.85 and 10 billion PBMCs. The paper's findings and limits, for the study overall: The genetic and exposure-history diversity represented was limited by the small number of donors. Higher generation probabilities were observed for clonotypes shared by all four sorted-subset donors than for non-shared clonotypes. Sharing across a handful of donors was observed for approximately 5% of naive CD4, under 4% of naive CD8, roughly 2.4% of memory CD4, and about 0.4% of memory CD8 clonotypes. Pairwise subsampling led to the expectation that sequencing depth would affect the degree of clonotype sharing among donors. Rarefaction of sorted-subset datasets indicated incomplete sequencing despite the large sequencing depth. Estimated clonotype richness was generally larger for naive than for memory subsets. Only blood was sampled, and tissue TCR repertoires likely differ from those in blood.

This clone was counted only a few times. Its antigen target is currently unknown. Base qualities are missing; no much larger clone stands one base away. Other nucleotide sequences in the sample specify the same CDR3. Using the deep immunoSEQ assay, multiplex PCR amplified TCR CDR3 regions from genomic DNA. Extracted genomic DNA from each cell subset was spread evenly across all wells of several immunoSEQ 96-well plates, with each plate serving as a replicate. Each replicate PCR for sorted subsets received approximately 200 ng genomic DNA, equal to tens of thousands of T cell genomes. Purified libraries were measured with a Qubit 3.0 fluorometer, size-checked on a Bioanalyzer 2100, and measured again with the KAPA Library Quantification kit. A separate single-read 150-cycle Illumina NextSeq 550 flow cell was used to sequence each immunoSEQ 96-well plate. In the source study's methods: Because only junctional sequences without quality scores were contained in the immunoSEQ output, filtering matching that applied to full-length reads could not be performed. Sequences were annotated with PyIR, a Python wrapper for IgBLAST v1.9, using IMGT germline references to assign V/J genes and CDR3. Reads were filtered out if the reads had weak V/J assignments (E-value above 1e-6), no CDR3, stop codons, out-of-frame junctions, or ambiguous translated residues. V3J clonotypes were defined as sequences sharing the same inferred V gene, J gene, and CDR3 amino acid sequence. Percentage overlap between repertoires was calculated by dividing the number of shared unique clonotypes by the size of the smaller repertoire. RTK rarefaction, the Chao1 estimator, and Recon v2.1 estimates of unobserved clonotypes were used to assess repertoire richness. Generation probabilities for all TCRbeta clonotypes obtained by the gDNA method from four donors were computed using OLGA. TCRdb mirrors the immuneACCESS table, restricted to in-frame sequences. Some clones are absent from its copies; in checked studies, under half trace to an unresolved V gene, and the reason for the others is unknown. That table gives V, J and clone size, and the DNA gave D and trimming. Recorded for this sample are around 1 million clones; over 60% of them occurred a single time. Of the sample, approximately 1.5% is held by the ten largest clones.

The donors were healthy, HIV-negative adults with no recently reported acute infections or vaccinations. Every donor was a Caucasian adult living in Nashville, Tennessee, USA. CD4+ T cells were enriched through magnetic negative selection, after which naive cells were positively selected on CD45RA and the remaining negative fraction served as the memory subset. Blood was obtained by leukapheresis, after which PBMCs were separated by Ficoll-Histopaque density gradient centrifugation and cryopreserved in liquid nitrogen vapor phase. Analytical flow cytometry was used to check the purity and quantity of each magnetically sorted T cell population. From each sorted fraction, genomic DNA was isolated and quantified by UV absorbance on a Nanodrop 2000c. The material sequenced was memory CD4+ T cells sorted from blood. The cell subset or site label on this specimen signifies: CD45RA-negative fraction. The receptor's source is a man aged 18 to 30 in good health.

The nucleotide sequence is TGTGCCTGGAGTGACAGGGGTCAGCCCCAGCATTTT. This translates into CAWSDRGQPQHF. The chain employs TRBV30 and TRBJ1-5, and TRBD1 aligns with 7 junction nucleotides. The CDR1 and CDR2 encoded by the germline V gene (reference sequence) are GTSNPN and SVGIG. From the cysteine through the phenylalanine, the CDR3 covers 12 amino acids. Here the CDR3 DNA is all that survives: 36 bases in frame from base 1. The germline V end is reduced by 1 base and the J end by 6 bases; junction bases left unmatched: 0.